This T cell receptor (beta chain) was sequenced for a study of cytomegalovirus exposure and HLA in healthy donors. Whole-study context: Out of approximately 170 million T cells, an earlier analysis found around 120 million unique TCR beta sequences in total. Study findings and constraints: Indistinguishable V segments such as TRBV6-2 and TRBV6-3 were excluded.

Germline V gene sequence: CDR1 MDHEN, CDR2 SYDVKM. The CDR3 length is 14 residues. J gave up 3 bases and V 8 bases, and 9 bases lay outside the gene matches. The PCR was carried out with 60 Vbeta primers and 13 Jbeta primers. This table comes from immunoSEQ multiplex PCR, and its TCRdb copy is limited to in-frame clones, with some not included. This table holds 150,000 to 200,000 clones, 81% found once. Comments on this clone: Its cognate antigen is unknown.

The sequence derives from a woman under 40 in good health and CMV-seronegative. Sequenced input: PBMCs. The genes are TRBV28 and TRBJ2-7, with TRBD1 matching 8 bases. The CDR3 here is CASRTGIVNYEQYF. CDR3 in DNA: TGTGCCAGCCGGACAGGGATTGTCAACTACGAGCAGTACTTC.